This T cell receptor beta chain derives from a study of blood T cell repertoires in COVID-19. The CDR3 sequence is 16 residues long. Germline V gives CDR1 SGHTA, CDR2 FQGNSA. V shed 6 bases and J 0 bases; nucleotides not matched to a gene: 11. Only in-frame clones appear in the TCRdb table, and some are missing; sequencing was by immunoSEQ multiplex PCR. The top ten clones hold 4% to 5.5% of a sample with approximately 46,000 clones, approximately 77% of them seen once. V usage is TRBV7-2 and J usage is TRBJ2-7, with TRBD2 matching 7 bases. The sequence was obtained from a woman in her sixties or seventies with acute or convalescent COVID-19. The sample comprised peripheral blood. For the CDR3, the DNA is TGTGCCAGCAGACGAAGTGAACGGACTAGCTCCTACGAGCAGTACTTC. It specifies CASRRSERTSSYEQYF.